This T cell receptor beta chain was sequenced during a study of cytomegalovirus exposure and HLA in healthy donors. This clone was observed a single time. Primers: 60 Vbeta forward and 13 Jbeta reverse. The table came from immunoSEQ multiplex PCR; TCRdb's copy has only in-frame clones and leaves some out. The sample consists of about 110,000 clones, about 80% of them appearing once. CDR1 SGHDN and CDR2 FVKESK come from the germline V gene. Trimming removed 3 bases from V and 7 bases from J, with 6 bases in between. CDR3 length: 12 residues. Sequencing used PBMCs. This TCR derives from a man aged 45-60 years in good health and CMV-seropositive. The chain joins TRBV14 to TRBJ1-4; D uncertain. CDR3 DNA: TGTGCCAGCAGCCACGCCAGTGAAAAACTGTTTTTT. Translation gives CASSHASEKLFF. Together with reference TRBV14 and TRBJ1-4, the CDR3 gives the full variable domain: EAGVTQFPSHSVIEKGQTVTLRCDPISGHDNLYWYRRVMGKEIKFLLHFVKESKQDESGMPNNRFLAERTGGTYSTLKVQPAELEDSGVYFCASSHASEKLFFGSGTQLSVL.